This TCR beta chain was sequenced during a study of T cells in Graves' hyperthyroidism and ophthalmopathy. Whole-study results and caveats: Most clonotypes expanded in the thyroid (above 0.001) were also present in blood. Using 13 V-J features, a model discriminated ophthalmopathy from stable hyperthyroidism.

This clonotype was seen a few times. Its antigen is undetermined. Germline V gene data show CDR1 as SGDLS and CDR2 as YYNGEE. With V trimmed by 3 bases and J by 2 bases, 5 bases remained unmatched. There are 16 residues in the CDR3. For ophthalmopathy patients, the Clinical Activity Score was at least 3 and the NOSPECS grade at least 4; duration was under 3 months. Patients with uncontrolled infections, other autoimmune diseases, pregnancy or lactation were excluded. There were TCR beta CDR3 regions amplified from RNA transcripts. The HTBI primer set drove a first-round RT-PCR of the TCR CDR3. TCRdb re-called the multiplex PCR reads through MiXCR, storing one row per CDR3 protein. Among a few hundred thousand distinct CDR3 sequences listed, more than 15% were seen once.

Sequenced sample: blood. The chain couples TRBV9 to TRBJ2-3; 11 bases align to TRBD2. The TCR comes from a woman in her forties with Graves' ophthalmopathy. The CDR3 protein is CASSAGTSGYTDTQYF. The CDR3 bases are TGTGCCAGCAGCGCCGGGACTAGCGGATACACAGATACGCAGTATTTT.